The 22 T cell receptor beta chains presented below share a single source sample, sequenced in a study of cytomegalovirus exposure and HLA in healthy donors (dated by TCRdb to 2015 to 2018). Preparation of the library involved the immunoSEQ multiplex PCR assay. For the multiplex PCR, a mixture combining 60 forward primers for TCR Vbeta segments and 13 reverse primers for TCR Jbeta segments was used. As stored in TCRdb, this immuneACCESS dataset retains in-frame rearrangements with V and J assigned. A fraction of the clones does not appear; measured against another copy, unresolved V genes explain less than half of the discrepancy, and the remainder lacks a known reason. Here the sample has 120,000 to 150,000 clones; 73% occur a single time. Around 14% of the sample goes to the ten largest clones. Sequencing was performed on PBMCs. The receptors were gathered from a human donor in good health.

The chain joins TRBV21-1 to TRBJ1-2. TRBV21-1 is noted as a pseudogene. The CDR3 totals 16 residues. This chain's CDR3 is CASSKGSAGAGYGYTF. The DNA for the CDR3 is TGTGCCAGCAGCAAAGGATCCGCGGGGGCGGGTTATGGCTACACCTTC.

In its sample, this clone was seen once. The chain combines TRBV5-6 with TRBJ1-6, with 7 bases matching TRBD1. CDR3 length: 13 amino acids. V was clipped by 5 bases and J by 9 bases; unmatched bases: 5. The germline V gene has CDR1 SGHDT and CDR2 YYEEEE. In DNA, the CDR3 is TGTGCCAGCAGTTTCCAGGGGGGTTCACCCCTCCACTTT. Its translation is CASSFQGGSPLHF.

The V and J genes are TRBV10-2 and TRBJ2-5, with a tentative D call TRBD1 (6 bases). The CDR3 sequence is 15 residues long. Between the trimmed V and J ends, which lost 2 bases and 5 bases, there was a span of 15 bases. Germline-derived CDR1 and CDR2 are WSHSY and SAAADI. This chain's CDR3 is CASSETGWQGETQYF. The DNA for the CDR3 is TGCGCCAGCAGTGAGACTGGGTGGCAGGGGGAGACCCAGTACTTC.

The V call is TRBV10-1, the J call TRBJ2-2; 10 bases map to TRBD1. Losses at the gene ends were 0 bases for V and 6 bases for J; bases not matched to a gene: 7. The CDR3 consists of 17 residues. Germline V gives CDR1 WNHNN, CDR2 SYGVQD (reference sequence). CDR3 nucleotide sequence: TGCGCCAGCAGTGAGTCTTTAGGGACAGGGGCCGCCGGGGAGCTGTTTTTT. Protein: CASSESLGTGAAGELFF.

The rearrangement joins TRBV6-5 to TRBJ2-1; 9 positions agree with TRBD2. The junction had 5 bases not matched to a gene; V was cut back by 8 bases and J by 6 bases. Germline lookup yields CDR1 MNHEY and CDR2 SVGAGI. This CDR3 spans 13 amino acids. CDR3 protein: CASWAGGRNEQFF. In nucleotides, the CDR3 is TGTGCCAGCTGGGCGGGGGGGCGCAATGAGCAGTTCTTC.

For the CDR3, the DNA is TGTGCCAGCAGTGAGTGGGCTAGCGGGGGGGCGTACGAGCAGTACTTC. It specifies CASSEWASGGAYEQYF. The rearrangement links TRBV6-1 to TRBJ2-5; TRBD2 agrees at 12 bases. The J call is uncertain, as TRBJ2-7 better fits the DNA end. Germline V gene lookup returns CDR1 MNHNS and CDR2 SASEGT. The CDR3 covers 16 residues.

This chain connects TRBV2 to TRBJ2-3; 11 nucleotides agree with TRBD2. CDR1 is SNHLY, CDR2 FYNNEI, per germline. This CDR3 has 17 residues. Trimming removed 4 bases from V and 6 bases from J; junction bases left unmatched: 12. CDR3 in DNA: TGTGCCAGCAGTGTAGGTGCGACTAGCGGGGCTCGGGATACGCAGTATTTT. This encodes CASSVGATSGARDTQYF.

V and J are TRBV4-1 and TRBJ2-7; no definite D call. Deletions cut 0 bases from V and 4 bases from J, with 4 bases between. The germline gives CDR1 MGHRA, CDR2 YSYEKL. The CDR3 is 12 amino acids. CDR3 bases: TGCGCCAGCAGCCAAGATGAGTACGAGCAGTACTTC. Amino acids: CASSQDEYEQYF.

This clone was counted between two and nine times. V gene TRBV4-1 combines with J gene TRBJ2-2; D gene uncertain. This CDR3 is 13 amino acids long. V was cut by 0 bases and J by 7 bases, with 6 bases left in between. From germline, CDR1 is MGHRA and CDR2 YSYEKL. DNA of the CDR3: TGCGCCAGCAGCCAAGATCCAAACGGGGAGCTGTTTTTT. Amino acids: CASSQDPNGELFF.

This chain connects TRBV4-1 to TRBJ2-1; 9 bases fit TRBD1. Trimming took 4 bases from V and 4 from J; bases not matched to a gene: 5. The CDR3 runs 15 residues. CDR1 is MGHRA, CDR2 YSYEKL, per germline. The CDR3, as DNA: TGCGCCAGCAGCCGTCCGGGACAGGGTTACAATGAGCAGTTCTTC. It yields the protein CASSRPGQGYNEQFF.

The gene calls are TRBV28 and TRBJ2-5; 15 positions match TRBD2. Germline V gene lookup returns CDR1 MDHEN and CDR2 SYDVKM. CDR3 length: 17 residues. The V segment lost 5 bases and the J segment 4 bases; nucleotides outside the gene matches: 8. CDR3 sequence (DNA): TGTGCCAGCAGTCCATCGGGACTAGCGGGGGGCGGAGAGACCCAGTACTTC. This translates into CASSPSGLAGGGETQYF.

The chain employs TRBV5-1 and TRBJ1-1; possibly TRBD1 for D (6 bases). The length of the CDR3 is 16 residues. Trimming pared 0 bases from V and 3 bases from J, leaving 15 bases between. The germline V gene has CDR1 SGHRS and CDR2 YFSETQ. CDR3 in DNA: TGCGCCAGCAGCTTGGCCACCGGGACACTTCACACTGAAGCTTTCTTT. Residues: CASSLATGTLHTEAFF.

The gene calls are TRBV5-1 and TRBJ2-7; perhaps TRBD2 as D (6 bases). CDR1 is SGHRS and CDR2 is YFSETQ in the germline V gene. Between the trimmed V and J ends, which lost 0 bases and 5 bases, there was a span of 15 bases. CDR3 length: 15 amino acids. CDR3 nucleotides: TGCGCCAGCAGCTTGGGCCCGGCGGGGTCCGACGAGCAGTACTTC. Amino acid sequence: CASSLGPAGSDEQYF.

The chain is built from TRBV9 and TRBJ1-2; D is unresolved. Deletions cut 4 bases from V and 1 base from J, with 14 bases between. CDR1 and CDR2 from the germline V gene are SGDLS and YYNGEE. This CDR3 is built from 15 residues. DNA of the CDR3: TGTGCCAGCAGCCCCTACTCTAGGATTAACTATGGCTACACCTTC. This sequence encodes CASSPYSRINYGYTF.

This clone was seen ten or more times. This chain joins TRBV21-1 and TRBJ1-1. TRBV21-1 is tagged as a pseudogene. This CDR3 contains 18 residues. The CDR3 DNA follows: TGTGCCAGCAGCAAAGTCGGAAGGATTGGACTGCTGAACACTGAAGCTTTCTTT. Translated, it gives CASSKVGRIGLLNTEAFF.

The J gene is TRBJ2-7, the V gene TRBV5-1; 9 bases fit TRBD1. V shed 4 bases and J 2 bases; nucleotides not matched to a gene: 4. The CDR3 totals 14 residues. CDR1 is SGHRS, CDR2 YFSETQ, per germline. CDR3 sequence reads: CASSVGDRAYEQYF. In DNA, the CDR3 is TGCGCCAGCAGCGTAGGGGACAGGGCCTACGAGCAGTACTTC.

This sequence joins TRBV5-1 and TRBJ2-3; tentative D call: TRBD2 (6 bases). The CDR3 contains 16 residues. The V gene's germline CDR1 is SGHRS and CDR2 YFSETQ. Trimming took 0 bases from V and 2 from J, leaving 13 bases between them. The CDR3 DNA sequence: TGCGCCAGCAGCTTGGGTCTAGCGATAAACACAGATACGCAGTATTTT. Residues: CASSLGLAINTDTQYF. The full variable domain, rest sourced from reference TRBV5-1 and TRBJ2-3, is KAGVTQTPRYLIKTRGQQVTLSCSPISGHRSVSWYQQTPGQGLQFLFEYFSETQRNKGNFPGRFSGRQFSNSRSEMNVSTLELGDSALYLCASSLGLAINTDTQYFGPGTRLTVL.

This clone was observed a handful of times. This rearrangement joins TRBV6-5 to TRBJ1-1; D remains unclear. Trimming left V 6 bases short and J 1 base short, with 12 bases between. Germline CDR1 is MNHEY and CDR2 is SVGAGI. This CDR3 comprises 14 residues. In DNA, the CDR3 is TGTGCCAGCAGCCGAGGTAGTGGGAACACTGAAGCTTTCTTT. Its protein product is CASSRGSGNTEAFF.

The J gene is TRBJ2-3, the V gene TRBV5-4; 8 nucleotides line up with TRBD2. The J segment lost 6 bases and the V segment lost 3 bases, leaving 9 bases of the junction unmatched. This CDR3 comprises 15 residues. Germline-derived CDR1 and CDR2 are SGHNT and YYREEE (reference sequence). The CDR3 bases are TGTGCCAGCAGCTCGCCGGGACTAGAATCTGATACGCAGTATTTT. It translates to CASSSPGLESDTQYF.

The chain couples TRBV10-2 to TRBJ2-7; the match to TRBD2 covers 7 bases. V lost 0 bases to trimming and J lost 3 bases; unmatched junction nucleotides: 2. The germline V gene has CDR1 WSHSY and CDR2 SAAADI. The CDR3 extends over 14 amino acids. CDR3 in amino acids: CASSESRGFYEQYF. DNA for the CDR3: TGCGCCAGCAGTGAGTCGCGGGGGTTCTACGAGCAGTACTTC.

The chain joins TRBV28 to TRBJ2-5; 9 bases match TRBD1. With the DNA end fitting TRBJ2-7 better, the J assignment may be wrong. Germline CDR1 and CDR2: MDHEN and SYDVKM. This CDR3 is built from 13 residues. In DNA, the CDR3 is TGTGCCAGCATGACAGGGGGTAAGGGCGAGCAGTACTTC. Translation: CASMTGGKGEQYF.

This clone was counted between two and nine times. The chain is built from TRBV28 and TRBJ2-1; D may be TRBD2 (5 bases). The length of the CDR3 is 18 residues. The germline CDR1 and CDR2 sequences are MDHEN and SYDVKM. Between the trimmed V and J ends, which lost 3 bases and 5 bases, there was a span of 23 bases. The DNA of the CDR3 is TGTGCCAGCAGTTTCCCAAGTGGCGGAGGCCGGACCCACAATGAGCAGTTCTTC. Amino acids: CASSFPSGGGRTHNEQFF.